This T cell receptor (beta chain) appears in the sequencing data of a study of T cell changes during pregnancy in multiple sclerosis (dated by TCRdb to about 2019). Background on the whole study: In women with multiple sclerosis, the researchers looked at how the T cell repertoire shifted as pregnancy progressed.

The CDR3 covers 14 residues, taking in both the cysteine and the phenylalanine. Only CDR3 DNA is held: 42 bases, read in frame from base 1. Trimming accounts for 1 base at V and 5 bases at J, while the number of junction bases matched to no gene is 4. CDR1 is given as MNHNS and CDR2 as SASEGT, both from the germline V gene. The library relied on the immunoSEQ multiplex PCR assay. This immuneACCESS table, as held by TCRdb, lists in-frame sequences with V and J called but not all clones. Of the missing ones, under half trace to an unresolved V gene in checked studies; the others have no known cause. The sample records approximately 52,000 clones, approximately 92% of which are singletons. The ten top clones hold roughly 0.99% of the sample. Concerning this clone: No antigen is known for it. The record has no base qualities; no much larger clone is one base away.

The sample consisted of CD4+ T cells from peripheral blood mononuclear cells, taken in the second trimester of pregnancy. The clonotype comes from a female donor in good health, enrolled as a control in a pregnancy study. The sequence is built from TRBV6-1 and TRBJ2-7, and 8 junctional nucleotides match TRBD1. The nucleotide sequence reads as follows: TGTGCCAGCAGTGAAGAGTGGACAGGGAACGAGCAGTACTTC. Translation gives CASSEEWTGNEQYF.